The present TCR beta chain was sequenced within a study of B cell selection in AIRE deficiency (dated by TCRdb to between 2018 and 2021). At the level of the whole study: A comparison of TCRbeta repertoires of sorted blood CD4+ conventional T cells and regulatory T cells was made between AIRE-deficient patients and healthy controls. The TCR-sequenced cohort comprised about five AIRE-deficient APECED patients and about five healthy control donors.

The immunoSEQ platform was used to sequence the TCRbeta chain. The paper's processing steps were these. About 1x10^5 distinct in-frame TCRbeta sequences from patients and 130,000 to 150,000 from healthy donors were obtained from pooled conventional T cell repertoires. Treg TCRbeta sequences found in two or more individuals were classed as public, and these public Treg TCRbeta sequences were then looked for in Tconv repertoires. To test for differences between groups, Mann-Whitney U tests with Bonferroni-Dunn correction were run in GraphPad Prism 7.03. In its TCRdb copy, this immuneACCESS table keeps in-frame sequences only and misses some clones. Where compared with another copy, unresolved V genes explain less than half of these, and the others have no known cause. V and J calls and clone size are given by that table; D and trimming were obtained from the DNA. The sample table shows 20,000 to 30,000 clones, and about 95% are seen once. The ten top clones hold over 0.2% of the sample.

For sorting, conventional CD4 T cells were defined as CD4+CD127+ cells. Control samples were obtained from healthy donors who were not related to the patients. A FACSAria flow cytometer was used to sort the Tconv and Treg cells intended for TCRbeta sequencing. Sorted cells were collected into 5-ml round-bottom polystyrene tubes, and dry cell pellets were frozen at -80°C before sequencing. CDR1 and CDR2 are drawn from the germline V gene: MNHNS, SASEGT. Trimmed from V: 6 bases; trimmed from J: 3 bases; junction bases lacking a gene match: 6. The CDR3, cysteine through phenylalanine, is 14 amino acids long. Solely the CDR3 DNA is kept, with 42 bases framed from the first base. Broader findings and caveats from the paper: Approximately 33% of the Treg TCRbeta sequences shared among healthy donors turned up in patient Tconv cells, suggesting that Treg-biased clones are diverted into the Tconv compartment. In terms of TCRBV gene usage, CDR3 length and TCR diversity, Tconv and Treg cells from AIRE-deficient patients looked similar to Tconv and Treg cells from healthy donors. Among 3,500 to 4,500 shared Treg TCRbeta sequences, about 31% were found to be shared only among healthy donors and around 9.7% only among patients, suggesting that Treg selection is less efficient in the absence of AIRE. Only TCRbeta chains were sequenced; 35% to 40% of shared healthy-donor Treg sequences also occurred in healthy Tconv, possibly because of differing TCRalpha chains. Shared Treg sequences had shorter CDR3s, reflecting a bias toward rearrangements with few non-templated nucleotide insertions.

Concerning this clone itself: Its antigen is not yet known. One base away there is no much larger clone; base qualities are not given.

This receptor was obtained from a human donor in good health. This receptor chain uses TRBV6-1 and TRBJ2-7; a stretch of 9 junction bases matches TRBD2. Sequenced: CD4+CD127+ conventional T cells sorted from PBMCs. In nucleotide form, the sequence is TGTGCCAGCAGGAGGCTAGCGGGAAGCTACGAGCAGTACTTC. It is translated as CASRRLAGSYEQYF.